A single sample gave rise to the 10 T cell receptor beta chains below, sequenced in a study of cytomegalovirus exposure and HLA in healthy donors. Researchers ran the PCR with 60 Vbeta and 13 Jbeta primers. The method was immunoSEQ multiplex PCR; TCRdb's version includes in-frame clones alone and lacks a portion of them. The repertoire holds about 160,000 clones, with 80% as singletons. The material sequenced was PBMCs. These receptors all come from a male donor in good health and CMV-seropositive.

The V and J genes are TRBV5-1 and TRBJ2-7; possibly TRBD2 for D (5 bases). Germline V gene data show CDR1 as SGHRS and CDR2 as YFSETQ. The CDR3 is 16 amino acids. The V end was cut by 1 base, the J end by 2 bases, with 16 bases between. CDR3 sequence: CASSLFTERPTYEQYF. CDR3 sequence (DNA): TGCGCCAGCAGCTTGTTTACGGAGCGGCCTACCTACGAGCAGTACTTC.

The chain carries TRBV10-3 and TRBJ2-5; no firm D call. The J call is doubtful: the DNA matches TRBJ2-7 better. The germline V gene has CDR1 ENHRY and CDR2 SYGVKD. This CDR3 is built from 14 residues. The CDR3 is CAISREAVSYEQYF. Here the CDR3 DNA reads TGTGCCATCAGCCGTGAGGCAGTCTCCTACGAGCAGTACTTC.

The chain carries TRBV19 and TRBJ2-3; 8 bases are shared with TRBD2. The CDR3 is made up of 14 amino acids. CDR1 is LNHDA and CDR2 is SQIVND in the germline V gene (reference sequence). After removal of 3 bases from V and 5 bases from J, the junction contained 4 bases not matched to a gene. The CDR3 region is CASSIGTSQDTQYF. For the CDR3, the DNA is TGTGCCAGTAGTATCGGGACTAGTCAAGATACGCAGTATTTT.

The chain links TRBV19 to TRBJ2-1; no reliable D call. V was shortened by 5 bases and J by 7 bases, with 12 bases between the two germline ends. Germline lookup yields CDR1 LNHDA and CDR2 SQIVND (reference sequence). CDR3 length: 13 amino acids. This chain's CDR3 is CASSSQTGNEQFF. The CDR3 region has the DNA TGTGCCAGTAGTTCTCAGACTGGAAATGAGCAGTTCTTC.

The chain uses TRBV5-1 and TRBJ2-4, with 8 bases matching TRBD1. Germline V gene data show CDR1 as SGHRS and CDR2 as YFSETQ. This CDR3 is 17 amino acids long. Unmatched junction bases numbered 15, after V lost 3 bases and J lost 7 bases. The CDR3 DNA reads as TGCGCCAGCAGCTCCGTTCCCGGGACAGGAGGTAGTAACATTCAGTACTTC. This translates into CASSSVPGTGGSNIQYF.

Worth noting for this clone: Since no conserved phenylalanine or tryptophan closes the CDR3, a read error is the likely cause. The chain links TRBV29-1 to TRBJ2-7, with 11 bases aligning to TRBD1. V lost 3 bases, J lost 3 bases, and 1 base stayed unmatched. The length of the CDR3 is 13 residues. Germline CDR1 is SQVTM and CDR2 is ANQGSEA. The CDR3 loop is CSVDGTGGYEQYL. The CDR3, as DNA: TGCAGCGTTGATGGGACAGGGGGCTACGAGCAGTACCTC.

The rearrangement joins TRBV6-5 to TRBJ1-2; D gene unclear. Germline-derived CDR1 and CDR2 are MNHEY and SVGAGI. V dropped 0 bases and J dropped 2 bases, with 7 bases sitting between them. This CDR3 has 14 residues. The CDR3 DNA follows: TGTGCCAGCAGTTACTCCCCGGTAAACTATGGCTACACCTTC. It codes for CASSYSPVNYGYTF.

The rearrangement joins TRBV4-3 to TRBJ2-7; 10 positions agree with TRBD2. J lost 3 bases, V lost 0 bases, and 11 bases had no gene match. The CDR3 spans 18 residues. Germline V gives CDR1 LGHNA, CDR2 YSLEER. CDR3 DNA: TGCGCCAGCAGCCAAGATTATTCAGGACTAGCGGAAAACTACGAGCAGTACTTC. Translated: CASSQDYSGLAENYEQYF.

J is TRBJ2-1 and V is TRBV9; D not certain. This CDR3 is 15 amino acids long. Trimming left V 4 bases short and J 0 bases short, with 11 bases between. Germline CDR1 SGDLS, CDR2 YYNGEE. CDR3 coding DNA: TGTGCCAGCAGCCCTATGTGGAGCTCCTACAATGAGCAGTTCTTC. It codes for CASSPMWSSYNEQFF.

V and J are TRBV7-9 and TRBJ2-4; D unclear. The V gene lost 7 bases and the J gene lost 8 bases, with 6 bases spanning the gap. CDR1 is SEHNR and CDR2 is FQNEAQ in the germline V gene (reference sequence). The CDR3 is made up of 10 amino acids. In DNA, the CDR3 is TGTGCCAGCACCCCTGACATTCAGTACTTC. This translates into CASTPDIQYF.